These 3 T cell receptor beta chains share one sample of origin, sequenced in a study. TCRdb ran MiXCR on the 5' RACE reads and lists one entry per CDR3 protein. The sample records 50,000 to 60,000 distinct CDR3 sequences, under 25% being singletons. Tregs were sorted as CD4+CD25+CD127-/low cells. The specimen was tumor-infiltrating Tregs sorted from the breast tumor. The receptors stem from a female donor with breast cancer.

The table lists this clonotype with many counts. The chain couples TRBV20-1 to TRBJ2-3; D may be TRBD1 or TRBD2 (5 bases each). V lost 5 bases and J lost 6, with 15 bases in between. This CDR3 region has 13 residues. Germline CDR1 reads DFQATT; CDR2 reads SNEGSKA (reference sequence). This chain's CDR3 is CSAPAGAVDTQYF. CDR3 DNA sequence: TGCAGTGCTCCCGCCGGGGCGGTGGATACGCAGTATTTT.

The gene calls are TRBV27 and TRBJ1-1; TRBD1 aligns across 9 bases. Per the germline V gene, CDR1 is MNHEY and CDR2 is SMNVEV (reference sequence). The length of the CDR3 is 14 residues. Losses at the gene ends were 4 bases for V and 6 bases for J; bases not matched to a gene: 6. The CDR3 sequence: CASSSNRGQSEAFF. The CDR3 DNA is TGTGCCAGCAGTTCTAACAGGGGGCAATCTGAAGCTTTCTTT.

This clonotype occurred many times. The chain uses TRBV7-3 and TRBJ2-1, with 11 bases matching TRBD1. CDR1 and CDR2 from the germline V gene are SGHTA and FQGTGA. The trim removed 5 bases at V and 6 bases at J, leaving 9 bases unmatched. The CDR3 spans 16 residues. The CDR3 sequence is CASSPVEGQGGNEQFF. CDR3 sequence (DNA): TGTGCCAGCAGCCCGGTGGAGGGACAGGGGGGCAATGAGCAGTTCTTC.